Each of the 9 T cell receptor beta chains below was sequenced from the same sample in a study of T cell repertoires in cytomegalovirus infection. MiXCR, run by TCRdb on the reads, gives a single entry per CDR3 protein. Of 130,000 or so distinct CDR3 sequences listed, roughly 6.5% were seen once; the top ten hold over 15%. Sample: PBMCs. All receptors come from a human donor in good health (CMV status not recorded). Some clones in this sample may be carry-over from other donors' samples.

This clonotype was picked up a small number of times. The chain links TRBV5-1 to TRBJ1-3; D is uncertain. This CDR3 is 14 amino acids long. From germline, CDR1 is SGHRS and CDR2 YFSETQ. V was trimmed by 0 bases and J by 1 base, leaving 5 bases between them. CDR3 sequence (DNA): TGCGCCAGCAGCTTGGAGGGATCTGGAAACACCATATATTTT. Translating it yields CASSLEGSGNTIYF.

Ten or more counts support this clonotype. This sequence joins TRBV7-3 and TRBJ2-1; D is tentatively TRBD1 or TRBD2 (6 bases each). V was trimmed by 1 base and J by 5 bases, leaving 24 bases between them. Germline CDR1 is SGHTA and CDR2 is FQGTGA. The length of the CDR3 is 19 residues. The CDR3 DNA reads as TGTGCCAGCAGCTTAAAACCCCGAGACGGAGGGGGTAAGAACAATGAGCAGTTCTTC. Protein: CASSLKPRDGGGKNNEQFF.

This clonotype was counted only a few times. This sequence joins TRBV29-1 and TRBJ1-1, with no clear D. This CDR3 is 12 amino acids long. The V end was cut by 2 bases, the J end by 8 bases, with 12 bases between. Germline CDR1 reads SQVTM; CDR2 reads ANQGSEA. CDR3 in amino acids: CSVEKGNSEAFF. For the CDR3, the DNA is TGCAGCGTTGAAAAGGGTAACAGCGAAGCTTTCTTT.

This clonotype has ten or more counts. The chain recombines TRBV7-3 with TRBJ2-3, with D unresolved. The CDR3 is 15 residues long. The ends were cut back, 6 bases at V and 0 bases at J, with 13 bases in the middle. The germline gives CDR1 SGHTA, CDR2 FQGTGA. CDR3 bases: TGTGCCAGCAGTCCCAGGCAGGCTAGCACAGATACGCAGTATTTT. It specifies CASSPRQASTDTQYF. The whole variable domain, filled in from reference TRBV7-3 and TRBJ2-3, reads GAGVSQTPSNKVTEKGKYVELRCDPISGHTALYWYRQSLGQGPEFLIYFQGTGAADDSGLPNDRFFAVRPEGSVSTLKIQRTERGDSAVYLCASSPRQASTDTQYFGPGTRLTVL.

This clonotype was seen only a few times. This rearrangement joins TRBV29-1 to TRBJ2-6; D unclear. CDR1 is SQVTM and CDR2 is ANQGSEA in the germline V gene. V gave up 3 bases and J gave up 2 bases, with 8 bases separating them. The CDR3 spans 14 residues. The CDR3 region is CSVEGIAGANVLTF. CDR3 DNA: TGCAGCGTTGAGGGGATAGCTGGGGCCAACGTCCTGACTTTC.

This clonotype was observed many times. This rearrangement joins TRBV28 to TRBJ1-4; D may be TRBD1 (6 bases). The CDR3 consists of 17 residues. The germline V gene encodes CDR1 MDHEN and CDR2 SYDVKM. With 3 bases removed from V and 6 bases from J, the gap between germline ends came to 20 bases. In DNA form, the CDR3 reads TGTGCCAGCAGTTTTTTAGGGGGTGGACAGCTAGATGAAAAACTGTTTTTT. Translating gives CASSFLGGGQLDEKLFF. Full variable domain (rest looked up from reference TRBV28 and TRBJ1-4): DVKVTQSSRYLVKRTGEKVFLECVQDMDHENMFWYRQDPGLGLRLIYFSYDVKMKEKGDIPEGYSVSREKKERFSLILESASTNQTSMYLCASSFLGGGQLDEKLFFGSGTQLSVL.

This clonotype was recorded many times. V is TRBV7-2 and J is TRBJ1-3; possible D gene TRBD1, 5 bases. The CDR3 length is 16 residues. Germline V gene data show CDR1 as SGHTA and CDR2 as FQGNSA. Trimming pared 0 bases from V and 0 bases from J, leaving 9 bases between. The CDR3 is CASSLAQGISGNTIYF. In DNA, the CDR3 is TGTGCCAGCAGCTTAGCGCAGGGTATCTCTGGAAACACCATATATTTT.

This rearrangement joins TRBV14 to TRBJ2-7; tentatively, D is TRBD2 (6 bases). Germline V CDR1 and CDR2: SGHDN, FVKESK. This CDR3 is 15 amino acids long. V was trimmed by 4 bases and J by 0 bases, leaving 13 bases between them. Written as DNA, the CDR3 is TGTGCCAGCAGCCTGATAGCGGCAAGCTCCTACGAGCAGTACTTC. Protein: CASSLIAASSYEQYF.

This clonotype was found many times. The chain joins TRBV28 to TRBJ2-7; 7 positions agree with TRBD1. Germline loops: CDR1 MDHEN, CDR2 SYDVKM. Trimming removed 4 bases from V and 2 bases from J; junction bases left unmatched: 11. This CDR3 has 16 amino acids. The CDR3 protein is CASSSAVRGPTYEQYF. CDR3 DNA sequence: TGTGCCAGCAGTTCCGCCGTGAGGGGGCCGACCTACGAGCAGTACTTC. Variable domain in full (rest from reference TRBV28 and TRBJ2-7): DVKVTQSSRYLVKRTGEKVFLECVQDMDHENMFWYRQDPGLGLRLIYFSYDVKMKEKGDIPEGYSVSREKKERFSLILESASTNQTSMYLCASSSAVRGPTYEQYFGPGTRLTVT.